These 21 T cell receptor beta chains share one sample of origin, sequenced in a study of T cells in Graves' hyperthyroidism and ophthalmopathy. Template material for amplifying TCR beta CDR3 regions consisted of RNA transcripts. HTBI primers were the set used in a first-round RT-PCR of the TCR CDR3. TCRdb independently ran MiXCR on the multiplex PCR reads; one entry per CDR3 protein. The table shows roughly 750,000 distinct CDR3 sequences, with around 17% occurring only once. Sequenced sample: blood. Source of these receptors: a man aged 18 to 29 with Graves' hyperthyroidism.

The CDR3 coding sequence is TGCAGTGCAGAAGGGAACGCAGATACGCAGTATTTT. This translates into CSAEGNADTQYF. The V and J genes are TRBV20-1 and TRBJ2-3; no definite D call. There are 12 residues in the CDR3. V was shortened by 6 bases and J by 4 bases, with 11 bases between the two germline ends. Per the germline V gene, CDR1 is DFQATT and CDR2 is SNEGSKA (reference sequence).

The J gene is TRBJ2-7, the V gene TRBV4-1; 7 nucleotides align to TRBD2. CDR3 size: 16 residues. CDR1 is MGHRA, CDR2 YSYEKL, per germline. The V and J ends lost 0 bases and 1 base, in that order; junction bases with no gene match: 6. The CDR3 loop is CASSQDFAGESYEQYF. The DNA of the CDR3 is TGCGCCAGCAGCCAAGATTTCGCGGGAGAGTCCTACGAGCAGTACTTC.

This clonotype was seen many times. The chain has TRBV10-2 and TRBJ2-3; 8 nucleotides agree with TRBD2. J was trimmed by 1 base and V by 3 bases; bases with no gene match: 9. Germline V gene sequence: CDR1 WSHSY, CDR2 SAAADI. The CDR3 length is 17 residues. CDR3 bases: TGCGCCAGCAGTGAATACGACGGGCGGGAGGGCACAGATACGCAGTATTTT. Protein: CASSEYDGREGTDTQYF.

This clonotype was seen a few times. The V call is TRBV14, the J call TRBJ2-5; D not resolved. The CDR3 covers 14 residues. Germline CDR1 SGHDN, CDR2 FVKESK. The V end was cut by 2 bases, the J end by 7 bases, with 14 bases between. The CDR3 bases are TGTGCCAGCAGCCAAACGATACCCCCAGGGACCCAGTACTTC. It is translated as CASSQTIPPGTQYF.

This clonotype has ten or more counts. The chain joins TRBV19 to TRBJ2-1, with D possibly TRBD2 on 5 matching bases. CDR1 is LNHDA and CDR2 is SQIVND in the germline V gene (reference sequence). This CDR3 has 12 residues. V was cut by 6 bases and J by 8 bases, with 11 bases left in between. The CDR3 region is CASSEQRDEQFF. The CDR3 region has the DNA TGTGCCAGTAGCGAACAGAGGGATGAGCAGTTCTTC.

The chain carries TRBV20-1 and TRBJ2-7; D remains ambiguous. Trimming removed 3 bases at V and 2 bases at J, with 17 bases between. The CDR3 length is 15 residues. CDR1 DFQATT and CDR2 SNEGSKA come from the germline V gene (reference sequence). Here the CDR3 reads CSARFLRQSTYEQYF. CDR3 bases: TGCAGTGCTAGGTTTCTTCGGCAGTCTACCTACGAGCAGTACTTC.

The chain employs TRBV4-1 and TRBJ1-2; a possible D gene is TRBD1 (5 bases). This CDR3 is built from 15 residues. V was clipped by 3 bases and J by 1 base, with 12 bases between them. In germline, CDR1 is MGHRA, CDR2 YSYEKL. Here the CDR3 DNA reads TGCGCCAGCAGCCACGGGACTCAACTTAACTATGGCTACACCTTC. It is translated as CASSHGTQLNYGYTF.

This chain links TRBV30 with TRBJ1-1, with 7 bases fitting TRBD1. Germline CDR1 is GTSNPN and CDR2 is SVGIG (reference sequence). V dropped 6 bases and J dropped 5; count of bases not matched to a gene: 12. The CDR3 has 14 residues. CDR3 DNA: TGTGCCTGTCAGGAGAGGGGGCGCCGAACTGAAGCTTTCTTT. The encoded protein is CACQERGRRTEAFF.

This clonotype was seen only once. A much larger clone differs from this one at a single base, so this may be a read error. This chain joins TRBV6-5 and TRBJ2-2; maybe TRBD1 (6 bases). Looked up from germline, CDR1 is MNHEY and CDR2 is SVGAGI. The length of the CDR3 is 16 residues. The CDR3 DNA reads TGTGCCGGCAGTTCCCGGACAGCCTCGAACACCGGGGAGCTGTTTTTT. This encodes CAGSSRTASNTGELFF.

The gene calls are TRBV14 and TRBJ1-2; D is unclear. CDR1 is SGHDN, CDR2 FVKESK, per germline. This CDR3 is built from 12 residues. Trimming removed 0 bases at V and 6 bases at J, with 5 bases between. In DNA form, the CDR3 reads TGTGCCAGCAGCCAAGACCGGAATGGCTACACCTTC. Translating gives CASSQDRNGYTF. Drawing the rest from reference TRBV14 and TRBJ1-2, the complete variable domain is EAGVTQFPSHSVIEKGQTVTLRCDPISGHDNLYWYRRVMGKEIKFLLHFVKESKQDESGMPNNRFLAERTGGTYSTLKVQPAELEDSGVYFCASSQDRNGYTFGSGTRLTVV.

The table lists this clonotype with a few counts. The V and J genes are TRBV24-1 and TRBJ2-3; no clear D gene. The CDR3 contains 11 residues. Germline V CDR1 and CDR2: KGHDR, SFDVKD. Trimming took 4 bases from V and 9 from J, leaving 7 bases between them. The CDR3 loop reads CATSDSLTQYF. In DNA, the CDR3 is TGTGCCACCAGTGACAGTTTAACGCAGTATTTT.

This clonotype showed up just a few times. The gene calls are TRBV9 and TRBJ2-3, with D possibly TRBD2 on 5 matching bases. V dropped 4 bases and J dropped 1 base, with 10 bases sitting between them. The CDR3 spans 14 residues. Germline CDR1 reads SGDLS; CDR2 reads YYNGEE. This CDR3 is CASSLLRGTDTQYF. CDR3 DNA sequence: TGTGCCAGCAGCCTCCTGAGGGGCACAGATACGCAGTATTTT.

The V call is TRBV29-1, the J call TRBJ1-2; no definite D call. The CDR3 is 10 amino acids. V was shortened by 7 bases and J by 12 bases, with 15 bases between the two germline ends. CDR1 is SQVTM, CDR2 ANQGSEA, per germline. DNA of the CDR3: TGCAGCGATGGCAGCCCGTCGCACACCTTC. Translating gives CSDGSPSHTF.

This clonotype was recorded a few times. The CDR3 nucleotides read TGTGCCAGCAGTTACTCCGGGCCCTATCAGCCCCAGCATTTT. This translates into CASSYSGPYQPQHF. The chain carries TRBV6-2 or TRBV6-3 and TRBJ1-5; D uncertain. Germline-derived CDR1 and CDR2 are MNHEY and SVGEGT. The CDR3 runs 14 residues. V was trimmed by 0 bases and J by 5 bases, leaving 8 bases between them.

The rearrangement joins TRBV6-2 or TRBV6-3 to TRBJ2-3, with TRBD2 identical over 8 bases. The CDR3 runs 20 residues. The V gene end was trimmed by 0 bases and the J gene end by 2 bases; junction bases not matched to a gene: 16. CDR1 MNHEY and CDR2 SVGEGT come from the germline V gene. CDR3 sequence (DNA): TGTGCCAGCAGTTACTCGGTTGACCAGCGGGAGAACCCTCCCACAGATACGCAGTATTTT. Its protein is CASSYSVDQRENPPTDTQYF.

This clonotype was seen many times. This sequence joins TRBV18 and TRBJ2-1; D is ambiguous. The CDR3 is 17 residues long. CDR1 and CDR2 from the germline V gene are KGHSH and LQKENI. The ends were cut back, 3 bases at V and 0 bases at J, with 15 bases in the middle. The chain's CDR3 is CASSPNYQWSSYNEQFF. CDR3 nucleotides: TGTGCCAGCTCACCTAACTACCAGTGGAGCTCCTACAATGAGCAGTTCTTC.

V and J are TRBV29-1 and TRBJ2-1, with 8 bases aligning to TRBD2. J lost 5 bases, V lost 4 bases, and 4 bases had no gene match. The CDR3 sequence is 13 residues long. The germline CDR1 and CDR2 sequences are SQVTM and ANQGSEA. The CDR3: CSVVGLANNEQFF. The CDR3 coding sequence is TGCAGCGTTGTCGGACTAGCCAACAATGAGCAGTTCTTC.

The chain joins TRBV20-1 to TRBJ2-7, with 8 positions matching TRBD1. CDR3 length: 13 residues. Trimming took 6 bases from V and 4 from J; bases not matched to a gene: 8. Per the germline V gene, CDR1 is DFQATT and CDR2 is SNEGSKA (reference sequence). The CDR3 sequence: CSAVTGELYEQYF. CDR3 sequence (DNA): TGCAGTGCGGTGACAGGGGAATTGTACGAGCAGTACTTC.

For the CDR3, the DNA is TGCAGTGCTGTGGACAGGGCCAATCAGCCCCAGCATTTT. It specifies CSAVDRANQPQHF. The chain links TRBV20-1 to TRBJ1-5; 8 nucleotides match TRBD1. This CDR3 spans 13 amino acids. The V gene end was trimmed by 5 bases and the J gene end by 3 bases; junction bases not matched to a gene: 3. CDR1 and CDR2 (germline): DFQATT, SNEGSKA (reference sequence).

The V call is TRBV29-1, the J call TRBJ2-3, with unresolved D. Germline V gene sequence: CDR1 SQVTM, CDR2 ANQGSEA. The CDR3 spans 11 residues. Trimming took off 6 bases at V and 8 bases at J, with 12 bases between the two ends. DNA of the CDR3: TGCAGCGTCCTCCGGGCCACTACGCAGTATTTT. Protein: CSVLRATTQYF.

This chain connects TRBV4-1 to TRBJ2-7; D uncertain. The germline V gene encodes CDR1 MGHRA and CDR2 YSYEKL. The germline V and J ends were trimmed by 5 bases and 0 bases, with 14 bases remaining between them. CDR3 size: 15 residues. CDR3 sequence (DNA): TGCGCCAGCAGCTACTCCTACGCGAGCTCCTACGAGCAGTACTTC. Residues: CASSYSYASSYEQYF.